This T cell receptor beta chain was retrieved from a study of cytomegalovirus exposure and HLA in healthy donors. Whole-study results and caveats: Among TCR sequences, most were rare, though some public TCRs appeared in many donors. According to the study, roughly 160 TCR beta chains were cytomegalovirus-associated.

The donors, nominally healthy at sampling, likely had unrecorded immune exposures. CDR3 size: 11 residues. Germline V lookup: CDR1 MGHDK, CDR2 SYGVNS. V was trimmed by 9 bases and J by 11 bases, leaving 17 bases between them. Vbeta (60) and Jbeta (13) primers were used in the PCR. Using immunoSEQ multiplex PCR, the repertoire was profiled, and TCRdb retains in-frame clones only, with some absent. In the table there are more than 90,000 clones, roughly 79% of which are singletons. For this clone: Its specificity is not known.

This sequence was found in a man in his thirties or forties in good health and CMV-seronegative. Sequencing was done on a sample of PBMCs. The chain couples TRBV25-1 to TRBJ2-7, with a weak D call TRBD1 (6 bases). DNA of the CDR3: TGTGCCAGTACGCCCCGGGACATAGAGTACGTC. Amino acid sequence: CASTPRDIEYV.